The rows below give T cell receptor beta chains drawn from one sample of a study of T cell responses to AZD1222 COVID-19 vaccine. The method was immunoSEQ multiplex PCR; TCRdb's version includes in-frame clones alone and lacks a portion of them. Of about 88,000 clones in the sample, about 89% were seen once. This material consisted of peripheral blood, taken 28 days after the second AZD1222 dose. Source of these receptors: an adult who received the AZD1222 COVID-19 vaccine. CDR3s include the opening cysteine and the closing phenylalanine or tryptophan. D genes are given only for firm matches. For some rows the clone size is stated as once, few or many, or as a class when expanded; others skip it.

j_call: TRBJ1-1
clone_size: few
d_call: -
v_call: TRBV14
cdr3_nt: TGTGCCAGCAGCCATACTAGAAAGAACACTGAAGCTTTCTTT
cdr3_aa: CASSHTRKNTEAFF

j_call: TRBJ1-1
clone_size: -
d_call: -
v_call: TRBV5-1
cdr3_nt: TGCGCCAGCAGCTTGGAGGGGAGAGGCACTGAAGCTTTCTTT
cdr3_aa: CASSLEGRGTEAFF

j_call: TRBJ1-1
clone_size: -
d_call: -
v_call: TRBV5-3
cdr3_nt: TGTGCCAGAAGCTTGGCGGGGGGCCCGAGGAACACTGAAGCTTTCTTT
cdr3_aa: CARSLAGGPRNTEAFF

j_call: TRBJ1-5
clone_size: -
d_call: TRBD1
v_call: TRBV6-1
cdr3_nt: TGTGCCAGCAGTGAAGCGAGGGGGCGGGTACTCAATCAGCCCCAGCATTTT
cdr3_aa: CASSEARGRVLNQPQHF

j_call: TRBJ2-5
clone_size: once
d_call: -
v_call: TRBV18
cdr3_nt: TGTGCCAGCTCACCACAAAATCAAGAGACCCAGTACTTC
cdr3_aa: CASSPQNQETQYF

j_call: TRBJ2-1
clone_size: -
d_call: -
v_call: TRBV6-1
cdr3_nt: TGTGCCAGCAGTGAACTGGTGATGAGGTACAATGAGCAGTTCTTC
cdr3_aa: CASSELVMRYNEQFF

j_call: TRBJ1-2
clone_size: -
d_call: TRBD1
v_call: TRBV7-9
cdr3_nt: TGTGCCAGCAGCCAAGATACAGGGGGTTGGCCTCCCTATGGCTACACCTTC
cdr3_aa: CASSQDTGGWPPYGYTF

j_call: TRBJ1-1
clone_size: -
d_call: -
v_call: TRBV2
cdr3_nt: TGTGCCAGCAGGGGGGGACTCCCAAGCGGTGAAGCTTTCTTT
cdr3_aa: CASRGGLPSGEAFF

j_call: TRBJ2-1
clone_size: -
d_call: -
v_call: TRBV27
cdr3_nt: TGTGCCAGCAGTTCAGACCTGGGGGTTGTAAATGAGCAGTTCTTC
cdr3_aa: CASSSDLGVVNEQFF

j_call: TRBJ1-2
clone_size: few
d_call: TRBD1
v_call: TRBV12-3/TRBV12-4
cdr3_nt: TGTGCCAGCAGTCCGCGACAGGGCGATGGCTACACCTTC
cdr3_aa: CASSPRQGDGYTF

j_call: TRBJ2-1
clone_size: -
d_call: TRBD1
v_call: TRBV5-4
cdr3_nt: TGTGCCAGCAGCTCCCGGGACAGGAACAATGAGCAGTTCTTC
cdr3_aa: CASSSRDRNNEQFF

j_call: TRBJ1-1
clone_size: -
d_call: -
v_call: TRBV25-1
cdr3_nt: TGTGCCAGCAGTGAACAAGGGGGCACTGAAGCTTTCTTT
cdr3_aa: CASSEQGGTEAFF

j_call: TRBJ2-7
clone_size: -
d_call: TRBD1
v_call: TRBV5-4
cdr3_nt: TGTGCCAGCAGCCCGGGACAGGGGGCTATCTACGAGCAGTACTTC
cdr3_aa: CASSPGQGAIYEQYF

j_call: TRBJ2-7
clone_size: once
d_call: -
v_call: TRBV2
cdr3_nt: TGTGCCAGCAGTGAGGACGGCTACGAGCAGTACTTC
cdr3_aa: CASSEDGYEQYF

j_call: TRBJ1-2
clone_size: -
d_call: -
v_call: TRBV12-3/TRBV12-4
cdr3_nt: TGTGCCAGCAGTTCCCAGGGCGGCTATGGCTACACCTTC
cdr3_aa: CASSSQGGYGYTF

j_call: TRBJ1-1
clone_size: once
d_call: -
v_call: TRBV19
cdr3_nt: TGTGCCAGTAGTCCGGAGGGAATCATGAACACTGAAGCTTTCTTT
cdr3_aa: CASSPEGIMNTEAFF

j_call: TRBJ1-2
clone_size: -
d_call: TRBD1
v_call: TRBV29-1
cdr3_nt: TGCAGCGGGAGGACAGGGTCGGACTATGGCTACACCTTC
cdr3_aa: CSGRTGSDYGYTF

j_call: TRBJ2-1
clone_size: once
d_call: -
v_call: TRBV3-1/TRBV3-2
cdr3_nt: TGTGCCAGCAGCCAAGCGGTGGGGCGAGGTGAGCAGTTCTTC
cdr3_aa: CASSQAVGRGEQFF

j_call: TRBJ2-1
clone_size: -
d_call: -
v_call: TRBV6-5
cdr3_nt: TGTGCCAGCACCCCCCCGAGGGGGAACAATGAGCAGTTCTTC
cdr3_aa: CASTPPRGNNEQFF

j_call: TRBJ1-2
clone_size: -
d_call: -
v_call: TRBV7-9
cdr3_nt: TGTGCCAGCAGCTTGGGCAGTGACTATGGCTACACCTTC
cdr3_aa: CASSLGSDYGYTF

j_call: TRBJ2-1
clone_size: -
d_call: -
v_call: TRBV6-5
cdr3_nt: TGTGCCAGCAGTACAGGAGGGGGCTACAATGAGCAGTTCTTC
cdr3_aa: CASSTGGGYNEQFF

j_call: TRBJ2-3
clone_size: -
d_call: TRBD2
v_call: TRBV9
cdr3_nt: TGTGCCAGCAGCGTAGGAGTGGGGGGGTACACAGATACGCAGTATTTT
cdr3_aa: CASSVGVGGYTDTQYF

j_call: TRBJ1-2
clone_size: -
d_call: -
v_call: TRBV10-1
cdr3_nt: TGCGCCAGCAGTGAGAACATCGACTATGGCTACACCTTC
cdr3_aa: CASSENIDYGYTF

j_call: TRBJ1-2
clone_size: -
d_call: -
v_call: TRBV2
cdr3_nt: TGTGCCAGCAGTGAGTTTTCGTCGGGTCTTTCCTATGGCTACACCTTC
cdr3_aa: CASSEFSSGLSYGYTF

j_call: TRBJ2-7
clone_size: -
d_call: -
v_call: TRBV6-2/TRBV6-3
cdr3_nt: TGTGCCAGCAGTCCCAACAGGGTGCCCTACGAGCAGTACTTC
cdr3_aa: CASSPNRVPYEQYF

j_call: TRBJ1-2
clone_size: -
d_call: -
v_call: TRBV4-1
cdr3_nt: TGCGCCAGCAGCCAAGCCGGGGTGGGTGGCTACACCTTC
cdr3_aa: CASSQAGVGGYTF

j_call: TRBJ1-2
clone_size: -
d_call: -
v_call: TRBV3-1/TRBV3-2
cdr3_nt: TGTGCCAGCAGCCAAGGTAACGGCAACTATGGCTACACCTTC
cdr3_aa: CASSQGNGNYGYTF

j_call: TRBJ2-3
clone_size: -
d_call: -
v_call: TRBV24-1
cdr3_nt: TGTGCCACCAGTGATTTAAGGACCACCCCAGATACGCAGTATTTT
cdr3_aa: CATSDLRTTPDTQYF